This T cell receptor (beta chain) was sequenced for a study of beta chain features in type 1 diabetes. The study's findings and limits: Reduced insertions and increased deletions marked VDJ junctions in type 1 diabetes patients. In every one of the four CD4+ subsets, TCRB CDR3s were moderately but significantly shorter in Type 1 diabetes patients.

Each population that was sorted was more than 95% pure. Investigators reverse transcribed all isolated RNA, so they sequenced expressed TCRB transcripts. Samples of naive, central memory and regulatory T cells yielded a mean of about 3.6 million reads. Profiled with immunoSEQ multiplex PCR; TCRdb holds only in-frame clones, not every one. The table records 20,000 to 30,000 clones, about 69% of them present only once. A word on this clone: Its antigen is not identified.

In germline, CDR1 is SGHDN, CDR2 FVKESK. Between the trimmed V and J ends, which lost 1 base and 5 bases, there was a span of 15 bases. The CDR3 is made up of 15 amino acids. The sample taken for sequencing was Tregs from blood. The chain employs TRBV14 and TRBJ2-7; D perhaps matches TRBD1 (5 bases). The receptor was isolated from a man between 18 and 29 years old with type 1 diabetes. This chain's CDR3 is CASSQGRGRYDEQYF. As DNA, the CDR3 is TGTGCCAGCAGCCAAGGAAGGGGTAGATACGACGAGCAGTACTTC.